This entry describes one T cell receptor (beta chain). The antigen remains unidentified. This sample is part of a study of shared clonotypes between healthy human individuals. Study overall: A couple of female and a few male donors aged 18 to 49 were enrolled.

CDR3 size: 14 residues. The ends were cut back, 2 bases at V and 8 bases at J, with 13 bases in the middle. Germline V CDR1 and CDR2: SNHLY, FYNNEI. Assay used: immunoSEQ multiplex PCR; TCRdb lists only in-frame clones, some missing. The top ten clones hold approximately 0.39% of a sample with roughly 2,300,000 clones, around 92% of them seen once. General study results and limits: A generally larger estimated richness was seen in naive subsets than in memory subsets.

Donors had no recently reported acute infections or vaccinations and were HIV-negative. It was into CD45RA+ naive and CD45RA-negative memory subsets that the CD4+ cells were split. Specimen: naive CD4+ T cells from PBMCs. Subset meaning: CD45RA+ positively selected. This TCR came from a young man in good health. Some clones in this sample may be carry-over from other donors' samples. The rearrangement links TRBV2 to TRBJ2-1, with a tentative D call TRBD2 (6 bases). The CDR3 DNA reads TGTGCCAGCAGTGAACGGGAGTTGATCTATGAGCAGTTCTTC. Encoded protein: CASSERELIYEQFF.